The clone carrying this T cell receptor (beta chain) has a handful of counts. The data are from a study of human T cells and chemical hapten exposure. Study in general: Across samples, TCR yields varied, mostly owing to small differences in pooled library volumes.

Separate cDNA molecules received unique molecular identifiers, which the library attached to them. One entry per CDR3 protein results from TCRdb running MiXCR on the RACE reads. The sample has some 46,000 distinct CDR3 sequences, roughly 4.5% seen once. Specified time point: healthy volunteer bleed at 2 weeks. Unfractionated whole blood was the source from which total RNA was extracted. Looked up from germline, CDR1 is MNHNS and CDR2 is SASEGT. Trimming took 6 bases from V and 6 from J, leaving 14 bases between them. This CDR3 region has 13 residues. The sample taken for sequencing was whole blood. The genes are TRBV6-1 and TRBJ1-2, with D possibly TRBD1 on 5 matching bases. The sequence derives from a female donor in good health. Some clones in this sample may be carry-over from other donors' samples. In DNA, the CDR3 is TGTGCCAGCAGCTATTCGTCAGGGAATGGCTACACCTTC. Translation gives CASSYSSGNGYTF.